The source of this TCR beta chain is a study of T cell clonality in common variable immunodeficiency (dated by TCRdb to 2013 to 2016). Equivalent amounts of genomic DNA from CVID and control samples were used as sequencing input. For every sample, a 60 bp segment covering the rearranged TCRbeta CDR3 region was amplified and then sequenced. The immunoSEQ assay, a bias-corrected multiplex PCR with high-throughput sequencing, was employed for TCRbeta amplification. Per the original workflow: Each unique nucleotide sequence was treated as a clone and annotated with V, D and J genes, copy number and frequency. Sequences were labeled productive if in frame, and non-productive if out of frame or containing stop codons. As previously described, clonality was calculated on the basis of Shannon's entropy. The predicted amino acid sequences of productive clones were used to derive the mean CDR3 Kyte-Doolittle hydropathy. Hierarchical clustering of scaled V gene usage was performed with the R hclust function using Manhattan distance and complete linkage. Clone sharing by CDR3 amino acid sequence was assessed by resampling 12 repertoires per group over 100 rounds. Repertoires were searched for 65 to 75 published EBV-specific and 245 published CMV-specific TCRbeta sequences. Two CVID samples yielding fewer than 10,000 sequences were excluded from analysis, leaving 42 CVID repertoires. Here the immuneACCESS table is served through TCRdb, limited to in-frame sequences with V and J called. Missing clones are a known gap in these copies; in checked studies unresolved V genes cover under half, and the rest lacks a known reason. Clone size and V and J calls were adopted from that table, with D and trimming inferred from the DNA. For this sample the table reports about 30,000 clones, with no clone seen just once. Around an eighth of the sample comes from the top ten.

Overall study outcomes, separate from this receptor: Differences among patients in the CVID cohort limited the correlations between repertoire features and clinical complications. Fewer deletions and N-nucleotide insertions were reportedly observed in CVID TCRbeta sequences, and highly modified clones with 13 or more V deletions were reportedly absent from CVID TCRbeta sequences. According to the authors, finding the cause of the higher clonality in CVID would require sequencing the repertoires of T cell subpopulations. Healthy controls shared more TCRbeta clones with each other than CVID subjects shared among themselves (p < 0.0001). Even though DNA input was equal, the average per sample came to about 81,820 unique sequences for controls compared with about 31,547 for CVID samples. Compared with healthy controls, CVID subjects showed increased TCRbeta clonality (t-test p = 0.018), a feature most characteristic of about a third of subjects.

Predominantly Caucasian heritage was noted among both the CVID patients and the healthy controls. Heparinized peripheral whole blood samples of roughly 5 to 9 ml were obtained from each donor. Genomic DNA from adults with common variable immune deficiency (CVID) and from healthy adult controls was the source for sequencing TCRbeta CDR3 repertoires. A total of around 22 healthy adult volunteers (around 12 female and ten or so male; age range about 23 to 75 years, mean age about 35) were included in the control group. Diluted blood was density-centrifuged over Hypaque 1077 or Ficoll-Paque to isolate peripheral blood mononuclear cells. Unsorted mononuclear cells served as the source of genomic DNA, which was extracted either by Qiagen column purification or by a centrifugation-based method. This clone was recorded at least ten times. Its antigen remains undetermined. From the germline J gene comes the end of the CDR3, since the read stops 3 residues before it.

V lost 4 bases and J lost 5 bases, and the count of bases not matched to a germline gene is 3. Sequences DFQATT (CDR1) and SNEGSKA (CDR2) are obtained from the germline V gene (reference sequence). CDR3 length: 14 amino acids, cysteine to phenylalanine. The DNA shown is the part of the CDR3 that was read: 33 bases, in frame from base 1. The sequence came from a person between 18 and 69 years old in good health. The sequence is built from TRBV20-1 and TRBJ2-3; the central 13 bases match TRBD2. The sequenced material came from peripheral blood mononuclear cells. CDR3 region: CSAKTSGGQDTQYF. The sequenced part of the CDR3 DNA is TGCAGTGCTAAGACTAGCGGGGGGCAAGATACG.